This T cell receptor (beta chain) was profiled in a study of CD8+CD57+ T cells in acquired aplastic anemia. The wider study: Mean yield of DNA from sorted CD4+ and CD8+ cells was about 3.2 ug.

Germline CDR1 is SGHRS and CDR2 is YFSETQ. The CDR3 consists of 15 residues. Trimming took 1 base from V and 2 from J, leaving 12 bases between them. Study results and limitations: No significant patient-versus-control difference appeared in CD8+ Simpson's diversity.

All patients picked for sequencing had shown, by flow cytometry, an expansion of CD8+CD57+ cells. Genomic DNA provided the template from which TCR beta VDJ and CDR3 profiles were obtained. Using its own MiXCR run on the reads, TCRdb lists one record per CDR3 protein. This sample has hundreds of thousands of distinct CDR3 sequences; around 30% occur once, and the top ten carry less than 0.85%. This clonotype was observed at least ten times. Its target is unknown. This TCR derives from a human donor with aplastic anemia. The chain recombines TRBV5-1 with TRBJ1-2, with a possible D match to TRBD1 (6 bases). Sequencing was carried out using sorted CD4+, CD8+, or CD8+CD57+ T cells (not recorded which) from PBMCs. CDR3 protein: CASSLSGAQNYGYTF. As DNA, the CDR3 is TGCGCCAGCAGCTTGTCAGGGGCGCAAAACTATGGCTACACCTTC.